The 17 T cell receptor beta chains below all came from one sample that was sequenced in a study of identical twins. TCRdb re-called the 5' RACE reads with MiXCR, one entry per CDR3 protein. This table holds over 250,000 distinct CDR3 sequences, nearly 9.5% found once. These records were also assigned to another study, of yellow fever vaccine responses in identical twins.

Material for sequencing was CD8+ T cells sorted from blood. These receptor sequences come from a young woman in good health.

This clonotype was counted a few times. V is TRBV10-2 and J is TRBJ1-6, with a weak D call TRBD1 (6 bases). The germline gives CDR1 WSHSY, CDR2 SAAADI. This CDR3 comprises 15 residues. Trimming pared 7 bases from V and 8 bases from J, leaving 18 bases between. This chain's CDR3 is CASKSQGFGDSPLHF. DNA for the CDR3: TGCGCCAGCAAGTCTCAGGGGTTCGGAGATTCACCCCTCCACTTT.

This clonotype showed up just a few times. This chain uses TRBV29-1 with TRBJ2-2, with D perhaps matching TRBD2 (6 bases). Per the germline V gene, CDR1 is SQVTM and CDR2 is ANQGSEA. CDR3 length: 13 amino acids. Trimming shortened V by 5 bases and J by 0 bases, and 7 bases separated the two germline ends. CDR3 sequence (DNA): TGCAGCGTTTCGGGGGCGAACACCGGGGAGCTGTTTTTT. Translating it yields CSVSGANTGELFF.

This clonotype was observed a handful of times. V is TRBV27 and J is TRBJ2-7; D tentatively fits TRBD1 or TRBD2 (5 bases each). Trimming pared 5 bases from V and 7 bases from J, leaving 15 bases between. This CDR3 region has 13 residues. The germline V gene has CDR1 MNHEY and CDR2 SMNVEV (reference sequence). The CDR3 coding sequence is TGTGCCAGCAGTACCACTAGGGGCCAGGAGCAGTACTTC. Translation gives CASSTTRGQEQYF.

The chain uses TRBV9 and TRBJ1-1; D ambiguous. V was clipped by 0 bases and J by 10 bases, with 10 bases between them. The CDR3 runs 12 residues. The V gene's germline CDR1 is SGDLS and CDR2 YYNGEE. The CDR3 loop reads CASSVDGDGAFF. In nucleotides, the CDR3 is TGTGCCAGCAGCGTAGACGGCGATGGAGCTTTCTTT.

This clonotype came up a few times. This chain's CDR3 is CSARGSSGGAFGELFF. The CDR3, as DNA: TGCAGTGCTAGAGGCTCTAGCGGGGGGGCCTTCGGGGAGCTGTTTTTT. J is TRBJ2-2 and V is TRBV20-1, with 12 bases that match TRBD2. The CDR3 loop spans 16 amino acids. Germline V gives CDR1 DFQATT, CDR2 SNEGSKA (reference sequence). V dropped 1 base and J dropped 7; count of bases not matched to a gene: 7.

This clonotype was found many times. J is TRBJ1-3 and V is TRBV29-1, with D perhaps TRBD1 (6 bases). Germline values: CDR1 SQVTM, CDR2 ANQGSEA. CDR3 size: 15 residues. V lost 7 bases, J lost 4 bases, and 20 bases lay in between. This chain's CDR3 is CSAESRGAMGNTIYF. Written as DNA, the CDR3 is TGCAGCGCCGAAAGTCGGGGGGCTATGGGAAACACCATATATTTT.

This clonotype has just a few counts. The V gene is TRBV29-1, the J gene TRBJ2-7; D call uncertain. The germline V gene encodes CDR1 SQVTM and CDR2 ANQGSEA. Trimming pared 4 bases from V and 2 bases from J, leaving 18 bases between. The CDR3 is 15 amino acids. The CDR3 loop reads CSVGGLGKVAYEQYF. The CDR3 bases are TGCAGCGTTGGAGGCCTAGGGAAGGTGGCCTACGAGCAGTACTTC.

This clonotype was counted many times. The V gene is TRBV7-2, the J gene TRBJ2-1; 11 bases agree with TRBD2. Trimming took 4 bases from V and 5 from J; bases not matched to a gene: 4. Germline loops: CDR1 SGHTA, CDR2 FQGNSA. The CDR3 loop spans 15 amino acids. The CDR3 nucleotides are TGTGCCAGCAGCTCGGGACTAGCGGAGCACAATGAGCAGTTCTTC. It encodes CASSSGLAEHNEQFF.

The CDR3 sequence is CASTKRGWSGEQFF. For the CDR3, the DNA is TGTGCCAGCACGAAGCGGGGGTGGTCCGGTGAGCAGTTCTTC. The chain recombines TRBV27 with TRBJ2-1; 8 bases align to TRBD2. J gave up 9 bases and V 7 bases, and 11 bases lay outside the gene matches. In germline, CDR1 is MNHEY, CDR2 SMNVEV (reference sequence). The CDR3 is 14 amino acids.

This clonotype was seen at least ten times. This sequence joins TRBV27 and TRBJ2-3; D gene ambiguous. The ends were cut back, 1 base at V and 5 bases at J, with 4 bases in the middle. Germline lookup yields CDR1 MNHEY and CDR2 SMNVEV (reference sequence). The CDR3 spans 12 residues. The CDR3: CASSLLRDTQYF. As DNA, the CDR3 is TGTGCCAGCAGTTTATTGAGAGATACGCAGTATTTT.

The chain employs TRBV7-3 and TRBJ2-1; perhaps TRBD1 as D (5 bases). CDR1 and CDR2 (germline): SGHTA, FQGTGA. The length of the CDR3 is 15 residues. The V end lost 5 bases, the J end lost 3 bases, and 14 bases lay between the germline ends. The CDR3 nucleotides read TGTGCCAGCAGCCACGGACAAGACGACTACAATGAGCAGTTCTTC. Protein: CASSHGQDDYNEQFF.

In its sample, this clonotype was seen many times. The chain's CDR3 is CASSHRDRNTGELFF. The CDR3 DNA sequence: TGCGCCAGCAGCCACCGGGACAGGAACACCGGGGAGCTGTTTTTT. This chain connects TRBV5-1 to TRBJ2-2; 7 bases are a match to TRBD1. Germline CDR1 is SGHRS and CDR2 is YFSETQ. V was pared by 4 bases and J by 1 base, with 4 bases of the junction left unmatched. The length of the CDR3 is 15 residues.

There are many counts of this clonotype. In nucleotides, the CDR3 is TGTGCCAGCAGCCGCCGGGACAGTAGCACAGATACGCAGTATTTT. Its translation: CASSRRDSSTDTQYF. The chain employs TRBV7-9 and TRBJ2-3; TRBD1 matches at 7 bases. The CDR3 is 15 amino acids. The germline gives CDR1 SEHNR, CDR2 FQNEAQ (reference sequence). After removal of 5 bases from V and 0 bases from J, the junction contained 5 bases not matched to a gene.

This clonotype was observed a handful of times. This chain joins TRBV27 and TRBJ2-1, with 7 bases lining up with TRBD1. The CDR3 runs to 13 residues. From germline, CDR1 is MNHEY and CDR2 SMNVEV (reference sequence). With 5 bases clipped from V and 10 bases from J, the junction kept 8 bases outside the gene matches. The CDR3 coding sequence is TGTGCCAGCAGTGAAGACAGGGTTGGCGAGCAGTTCTTC. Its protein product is CASSEDRVGEQFF.

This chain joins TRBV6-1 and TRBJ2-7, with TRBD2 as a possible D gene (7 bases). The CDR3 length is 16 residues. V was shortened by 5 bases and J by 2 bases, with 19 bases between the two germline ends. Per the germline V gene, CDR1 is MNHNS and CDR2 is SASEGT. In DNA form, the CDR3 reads TGTGCCAGCAGTCGGCCGGGGGGCGCGAGAACCTACGAGCAGTACTTC. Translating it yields CASSRPGGARTYEQYF.

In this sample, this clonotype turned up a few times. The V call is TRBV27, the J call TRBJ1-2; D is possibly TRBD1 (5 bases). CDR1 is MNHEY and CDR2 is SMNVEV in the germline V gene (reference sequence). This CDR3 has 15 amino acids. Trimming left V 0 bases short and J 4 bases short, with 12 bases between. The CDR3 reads CASSLSIQGVYGYTF. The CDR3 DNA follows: TGTGCCAGCAGTTTATCTATCCAGGGCGTCTATGGCTACACCTTC.

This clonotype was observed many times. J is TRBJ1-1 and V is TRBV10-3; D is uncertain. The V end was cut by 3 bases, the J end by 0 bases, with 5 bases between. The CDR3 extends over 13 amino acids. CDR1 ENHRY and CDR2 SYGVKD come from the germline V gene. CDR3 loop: CAISDPMNTEAFF. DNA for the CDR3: TGTGCCATCAGTGACCCCATGAACACTGAAGCTTTCTTT.